Listed below are T cell receptor beta chains from one sample, sequenced in a study of cytomegalovirus exposure and HLA in healthy donors. Only in-frame clones appear in the TCRdb table, and some are missing; sequencing was by immunoSEQ multiplex PCR. The repertoire consists of 130,000 to 150,000 clones, with about three quarters occurring once and the leading ten covering 1% to 1.5%. What was sequenced was PBMCs. The source of these receptors is a male donor in good health and CMV-seropositive. CDR3s include the opening cysteine and the closing phenylalanine or tryptophan. The order of the fields is D gene, V gene, J gene, clone size, CDR3 DNA, CDR3 protein. A D gene is named only where the DNA matches it firmly. Not all rows give a size; the values are once, few, many and, for expanded clones, a class.

>TRBD1|TRBV6-5|TRBJ1-1|-
TGTGCCAGCAGACGGACAGGTTTCAGCACTGAAGCTTTCTTT
CASRRTGFSTEAFF
>TRBD2|TRBV7-3|TRBJ2-3|once
TGTGCCAGCAGCTTAAGCGGCCTAGCGGGCACAGATACGCAGTATTTT
CASSLSGLAGTDTQYF
>TRBD1|TRBV5-1|TRBJ1-1|-
TGCGCCAGCAGCCGGGACAGCCAGAACACTGAAGCTTTCTTT
CASSRDSQNTEAFF
>TRBD2|TRBV19|TRBJ2-2|few
TGTGCCAGTAGTAGCCTAGCGGGAGTTTCCGGGGAGCTGTTTTTT
CASSSLAGVSGELFF
>-|TRBV4-1|TRBJ1-2|-
TGCGCCAGCAGCCAAGTGGGGCGAAACTATGGCTACACCTTC
CASSQVGRNYGYTF
>-|TRBV4-2|TRBJ2-5|-
TGTGCCAGCAGCCAAGACTATGAGGGAGAAGAGACCCAGTACTTC
CASSQDYEGEETQYF
>-|TRBV5-1|TRBJ2-5|few
TGCGCCAGCAGCTTGGGACGACAGGTCCAAGAGACCCAGTACTTC
CASSLGRQVQETQYF
>TRBD2|TRBV4-2|TRBJ2-7|few
TGTGCCAGCAGCCCGTTGGCAGGGACTAGCGCGGCCTACGAGCAGTACTTC
CASSPLAGTSAAYEQYF
>TRBD1|TRBV5-5|TRBJ2-7|-
TGTGCCAGCAGCTTACCCTACAGGGGTGTGTACGAGCAGTACTTC
CASSLPYRGVYEQYF
>-|TRBV5-1|TRBJ1-1|few
TGCGCCAGCAGGCGACAGGAGCTGAACACTGAAGCTTTCTTT
CASRRQELNTEAFF
>-|TRBV27|TRBJ1-6|-
TGTGCCAGCAGACTCCGGGAACAGAGAGGGGGTTCACCCCTCCACTTT
CASRLREQRGGSPLHF
>TRBD1|TRBV18|TRBJ2-5|-
TGTGCCAACTCAAATACCGGGGACAGCCAGGGGACCCAGTACTTC
CANSNTGDSQGTQYF
>TRBD1|TRBV7-9|TRBJ2-5|-
TGTTCCAGCAGCCACCCGAAAGGCCAAGGGGGCTTGGAGACCCAGTACTTC
CSSSHPKGQGGLETQYF
>TRBD2|TRBV28|TRBJ2-7|few
TGTGCCAGCAGTTTCTCGGGGGGCTACGAGCAGTACTTC
CASSFSGGYEQYF
>TRBD1|TRBV27|TRBJ2-1|-
TGTGCCAGCAGTTTCTCGAAATATATACTCAGGGGGGACAGGGGGCTAGGTGAGCAGTTCTTC
CASSFSKYILRGDRGLGEQFF
>-|TRBV14|TRBJ2-6|-
TGTGCCAGCAGCCAAGTAGGGGGAACTGGGGCCAACGTCCTGACTTTC
CASSQVGGTGANVLTF
>TRBD1|TRBV27|TRBJ1-1|-
TGTGCCAGAAGAACAGGGGGCGAGTTCGTCGGCACTGAAGCTTTCTTT
CARRTGGEFVGTEAFF
>-|TRBV28|TRBJ2-7|-
TGTGCCAGCAGTTCCCGGACTACCCTATCCTACGAGCAGTACTTC
CASSSRTTLSYEQYF
>-|TRBV9|TRBJ1-1|-
TGTGCCAGCAGCGTACAGGGCGCGAACACTGAAGCTTTCTTT
CASSVQGANTEAFF
>TRBD1|TRBV27|TRBJ2-7|few
TGTGCCAGCAGCCTGACAGGGGCCGGGGAGCAGTACTTC
CASSLTGAGEQYF
>-|TRBV27|TRBJ2-1|-
TGTGCCAGCAGTCCCCCAGGGGAGGGTATAGGTGAGCAGTTCTTC
CASSPPGEGIGEQFF
>-|TRBV5-6|TRBJ2-7|-
TGTGCCAGCAGCCCGCCTAGCTACGAGCAGTACTTC
CASSPPSYEQYF
>-|TRBV19|TRBJ2-5|once
TGTGCCAGTAGTATTACTGGTATTGAGACCCAGTACTTC
CASSITGIETQYF
>TRBD1|TRBV6-1|TRBJ1-5|-
TGTGCCAGCAGAGTGGACAGGGGTGCTCAGCCCCAGCATTTT
CASRVDRGAQPQHF
>-|TRBV13|TRBJ1-1|-
TGTGCCAGCAGCTCGTTCCCGAGGAACACTGAAGCTTTCTTT
CASSSFPRNTEAFF
>TRBD2|TRBV11-1|TRBJ2-1|-
TGTGCCAGCAGCTTACTAGCGGGAGGGTACAATGAGCAGTTCTTC
CASSLLAGGYNEQFF
>TRBD2|TRBV9|TRBJ2-5|-
TGTGCCAGTGGACCGGGGGCTAGCGGGAGGAGGGAGACCCAGTACTTC
CASGPGASGRRETQYF
>TRBD2|TRBV4-1|TRBJ2-3|once
TGCGCCAGCAGACAATCCCTACTAGCGGGGGGCCGTAGCACAGATACGCAGTATTTT
CASRQSLLAGGRSTDTQYF
>TRBD1|TRBV7-8|TRBJ1-5|-
TGTGCCAGCAGCTTAGGGACAGGGGATAGTCAGCCCCAGCATTTT
CASSLGTGDSQPQHF
>-|TRBV6-6|TRBJ2-3|-
TGTGCCAGCAGTTATGTTCGGCAGGGAATAGATACGCAGTATTTT
CASSYVRQGIDTQYF
>-|TRBV7-9|TRBJ2-7|once
TGTTCCAGCAGCGCCGAGGGCTACGAGCAGTACTTC
CSSSAEGYEQYF
>-|TRBV7-6|TRBJ2-3|-
TGTGCCAGCAGCCCAGACGTGGGGCTCACAGATACGCGGTATTTT
CASSPDVGLTDTRYF
>-|TRBV6-5|TRBJ1-5|once
TGTGCCAGCAGTTGGTTCGGGGGTAATCAGCCCCAGCATTTT
CASSWFGGNQPQHF
>TRBD1|TRBV6-1|TRBJ1-5|-
TGTGCCACGCGAGGGGGCGCGGTTCCAAGTCAGCCCCAGCATTTT
CATRGGAVPSQPQHF
>-|TRBV28|TRBJ2-7|-
TGTGCCAGCACCGCCCGGGAAAAAGTTTATACGGAGCAGTACTTC
CASTAREKVYTEQYF
>-|TRBV18|TRBJ1-4|-
TGTGCCAGCTCACCGGGCAGGGTCGCGGAAAAACTGTTTTTT
CASSPGRVAEKLFF
>-|TRBV6-6|TRBJ1-5|-
TGTGCCAGCAGTTACGGTACACCGAGCAATCAGCCCCAGCATTTT
CASSYGTPSNQPQHF
>TRBD2|TRBV28|TRBJ2-7|-
TGTGCCAGCTCATGGGGGGAGGGCCCCAGGTACGAGCAGTACTTC
CASSWGEGPRYEQYF
>TRBD2|TRBV5-4|TRBJ2-3|-
TGTGCCAGCAGCTGGGGGCGGGGGGGGGATACGCAGTATTTT
CASSWGRGGDTQYF
>TRBD2|TRBV11-2|TRBJ2-1|once
TGTGCCAGCAGCTCATCCGGGACTAGCGGGAGCTACAATGAGCAGTTCTTC
CASSSSGTSGSYNEQFF
>-|TRBV6-1|TRBJ2-5|-
TGTGCCAGCAGTGCACAGGGACGGGAGACCCAGTACTTC
CASSAQGRETQYF
>TRBD2|TRBV29-1|TRBJ2-2|-
TGCAGCGTTTTCCTCCCTGAGCGGGGCTCCACCGGGGAGCTGTTTTTT
CSVFLPERGSTGELFF
>TRBD1|TRBV5-8|TRBJ2-7|-
TGTGCCAGCAGCTTGGGGACAGGCACCTACGAGCAGTACTTC
CASSLGTGTYEQYF
>-|TRBV10-2|TRBJ2-7|-
TGCGCCAGCAGTCTCCCGGGGTCGGGTTACGAGCAGTACTTC
CASSLPGSGYEQYF
>-|TRBV5-6|TRBJ1-1|few
TGTGCCAGCAGCTCCGGGGGGCAGGAAGCTTTCTTT
CASSSGGQEAFF
>-|TRBV7-2|TRBJ2-3|few
TGTGCCAGCAGCTTAACGGGAGAGGAAGCAGATACGCAGTATTTT
CASSLTGEEADTQYF
>-|TRBV9|TRBJ2-5|-
TGTGCCAGCAGCGTAGCTACCGGGGGGCCCCCCCAAGAGACCCAGTACTTC
CASSVATGGPPQETQYF
>-|TRBV30|TRBJ1-1|few
TGTGCCTGGAGTGTAACCAGGGACACTGAAGCTTTCTTT
CAWSVTRDTEAFF
>-|TRBV16|TRBJ1-5|-
TGTGCCAGCAGTCCCGGGACAACCGTCCGTCAGCCCCAGCATTTT
CASSPGTTVRQPQHF
>-|TRBV19|TRBJ1-1|-
TGTGCCAGTAGTATCCAGGGCTTATTCACTGAAGCTTTCTTT
CASSIQGLFTEAFF
>TRBD2|TRBV11-2|TRBJ2-1|-
TGTGCCAGCAGCTCGCTTACGGGACTAGCTTACAATGAGCAGTTCTTC
CASSSLTGLAYNEQFF
>TRBD2|TRBV4-3|TRBJ2-1|-
TGCGCCAGCAGCCAAGATCCCGGGACTAGGAACAATGAGCAGTTCTTC
CASSQDPGTRNNEQFF
>-|TRBV7-9|TRBJ2-7|-
TGTGCCAGCAGCTTAGGTCTCAGCTACGAGCAGTACTTC
CASSLGLSYEQYF
>TRBD2|TRBV7-3|TRBJ2-1|-
TGTGCCAGCAGCTTGACTAGCGGAAGCGATGAGCAGTTCTTC
CASSLTSGSDEQFF
>TRBD2|TRBV4-3|TRBJ2-1|-
TGCGCCAGCAGCCCTTCCTTAGCGGGAGAAGGGGCCTACAATGAGCAGTTCTTC
CASSPSLAGEGAYNEQFF
>TRBD1|TRBV6-5|TRBJ1-2|-
TGTGCCAGCAGGCTACAGGGGGCAGGTGGCTACACCTTC
CASRLQGAGGYTF
>-|TRBV18|TRBJ2-7|-
TGTGCCAGCTCACCACCGGCGACAGCTTTAAGTCTCGAGCAGTACTTC
CASSPPATALSLEQYF
>TRBD1|TRBV5-1|TRBJ1-6|-
TGCGCCAGTCGACAGGGGGCGAAGGATTCACCCCTCCACTTT
CASRQGAKDSPLHF
>-|TRBV6-4|TRBJ2-6|-
TGTGCCAGCAGTGACTCAGCGGGCTCTGGGGCCAACGTCCTGACTTTC
CASSDSAGSGANVLTF